This T cell receptor beta chain was sequenced for a study of T-cell memory formation after mild COVID-19. Overall study findings and caveats: The pre-infection memory compartment contained some responding clones, suggesting cross-reactive memory joined. A balance of CD4 and CD8 characterized clones contracting day 15 to 85, whereas later expanders leaned CD4+.

With respect to this clonotype: Its specificity is unknown.

Germline V gene data show CDR1 as SNHLY and CDR2 as FYNNEI. The CDR3 length is 15 residues. The J segment lost 4 bases and the V segment lost 2 bases, leaving 7 bases of the junction unmatched. TCRdb used MiXCR to reprocess the 5' RACE reads, holding one entry per CDR3 protein. The sample lists 210,000 or so distinct CDR3 sequences; more than 25% were seen once. The rearrangement links TRBV2 to TRBJ2-7, with TRBD1 matching 8 bases. The clonotype comes from an adult woman who had mild COVID-19 (a few samples of this study predate the infection). Cell type and time point are not known. The sequenced material came from PBMCs or a T cell subset sorted from them (not recorded which). As DNA, the CDR3 is TGTGCCAGCAGTGAAAGGTCAGGGGGCTGGTACGAGCAGTACTTC. Protein product: CASSERSGGWYEQYF.